Described below is a single T cell receptor (beta chain) sequence and its context. This clone appeared once. Its cognate antigen has yet to be identified. Base qualities were left out, and no much larger clone turns up one base away. These data are taken from a study of cytomegalovirus exposure and HLA in healthy donors (dated by TCRdb to the late 2010s). With respect to the entire study: A later analysis indicated that the roughly 130 validation repertoires were generated on the platform also employed for the 700 or so repertoires of the first cohort. To predict cytomegalovirus infection status, the study brought together high-throughput TCR immunosequencing, statistical association of individual TCRs with disease status, and machine learning. Besides the first cohort of roughly 640 subjects, a separate validation cohort made up of roughly 120 different subjects was used. The study was designed to test whether signatures of past pathogen exposure could be identified by cataloging public T cell receptors.

Donors formed part of the validation cohort, which comprised over a hundred subjects and was distinct from the first cohort of several hundred subjects. What the research found in general, with its limitations: All 120 or so repertoires were used to score co-occurrence in the validation cohort in a later analysis, because that analysis had no HLA typing for the cohort. The classifier was reported to diagnose cytomegalovirus status with high specificity and sensitivity in both the original and validation cohorts. The study gave a list of around 170 TCR beta chains associated with cytomegalovirus. In a later analysis, TCRs clustered in the first cohort were found to also tend to co-occur in the roughly 130 validation repertoires, with about 94% of cluster scores above 0. Across donors, most TCR sequences were observed very rarely, whereas some public TCRs were present in many individuals. In vitro tests confirmed that a few of the cytomegalovirus-associated TCR beta chains recognize cytomegalovirus antigens. It was suggested by the authors that the approach could potentially be generalized to other disease states and immunological phenotypes.

Library preparation was by the immunoSEQ multiplex PCR assay. From the authors' description of their analysis: A statistical classification framework was built for diagnosing cytomegalovirus status from the catalog of TCR beta chain sequences. The table comes from immuneACCESS by way of TCRdb, which keeps in-frame sequences with V and J called. Part of the clones is missing from these tables; in studies checked, under half for an unresolved V gene and the rest for unknown reasons. V and J calls and clone size follow that table, whereas D and trimming were derived from the DNA. Across this sample there are 55,000 to 65,000 clones, with roughly 96% seen only once. In total, the top ten clones hold under 6.5% of the sample. The sequencing input was PBMCs. This clonotype was obtained from a woman between 18 and 30 years old in good health and CMV-seropositive.

The CDR3 region has the sequence CASSLGRDSSSPLHF. The sequenced DNA: TGCGCCAGCAGCTTGGGCCGGGACTCTTCCTCACCCCTCCACTTT. The sequence links TRBV5-1 to TRBJ1-6, and possibly TRBD1, on 5 matching bases. Counted from cysteine to phenylalanine, this CDR3 has 15 amino acids. Only the CDR3 DNA is retained, 45 bases long and in frame from the first base. CDR1 and CDR2, looked up from the germline V gene, are SGHRS and YFSETQ. The junction carries 14 bases between V and J, which are trimmed by 0 bases and 10 bases respectively.